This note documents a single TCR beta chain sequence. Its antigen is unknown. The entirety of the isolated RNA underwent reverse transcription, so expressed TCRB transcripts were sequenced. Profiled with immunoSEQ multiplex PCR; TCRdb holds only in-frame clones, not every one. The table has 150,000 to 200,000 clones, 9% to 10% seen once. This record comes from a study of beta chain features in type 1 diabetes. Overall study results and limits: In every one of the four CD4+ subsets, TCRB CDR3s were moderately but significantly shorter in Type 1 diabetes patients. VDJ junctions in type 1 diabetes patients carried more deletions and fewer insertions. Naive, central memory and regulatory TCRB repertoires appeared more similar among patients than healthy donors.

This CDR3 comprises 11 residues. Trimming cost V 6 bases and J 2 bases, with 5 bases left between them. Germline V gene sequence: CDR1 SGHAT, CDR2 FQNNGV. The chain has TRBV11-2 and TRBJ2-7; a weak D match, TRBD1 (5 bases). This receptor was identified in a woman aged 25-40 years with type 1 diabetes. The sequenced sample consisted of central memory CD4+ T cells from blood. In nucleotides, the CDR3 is TGTGCCAGCAGACAGGCCTACGAGCAGTACTTC. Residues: CASRQAYEQYF.